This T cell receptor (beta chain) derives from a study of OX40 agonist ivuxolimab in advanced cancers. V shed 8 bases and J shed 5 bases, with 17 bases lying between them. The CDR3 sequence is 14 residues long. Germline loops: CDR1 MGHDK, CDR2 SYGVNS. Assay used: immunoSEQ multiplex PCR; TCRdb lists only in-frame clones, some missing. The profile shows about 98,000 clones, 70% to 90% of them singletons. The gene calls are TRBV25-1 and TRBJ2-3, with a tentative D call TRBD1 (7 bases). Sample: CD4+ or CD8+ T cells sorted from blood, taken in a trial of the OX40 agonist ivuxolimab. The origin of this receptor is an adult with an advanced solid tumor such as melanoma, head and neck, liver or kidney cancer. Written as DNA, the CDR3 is TGTGCCAGCCGACGCAGGGGGGCGGGAGATACGCAGTATTTT. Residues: CASRRRGAGDTQYF.